This T cell receptor (beta chain) appears in the sequencing data of a study of identical twins. V gave up 3 bases and J gave up 2 bases, with 7 bases separating them. CDR1 DFQATT and CDR2 SNEGSKA come from the germline V gene (reference sequence). CDR3 size: 12 residues. TCRdb re-called the 5' RACE reads through MiXCR, storing one row per CDR3 protein. The sample contains under 900,000 distinct CDR3 sequences, roughly 18% of which appear only once. This clonotype was recorded at least ten times. These data were also filed under a second study, of T cells expressing NK-cell markers. From that study: More than 5 of the donors carried dominant NKG2C+ clonotypes that took up 1.0-7.0% of their CD8+ T cells.

The chain recombines TRBV20-1 with TRBJ2-5, with D unresolved. The receptor's source is a woman aged 18-29 years in good health. Material for sequencing was PBMCs. The CDR3 loop reads CSARAFQETQYF. The CDR3 bases are TGCAGTGCTAGGGCCTTTCAAGAGACCCAGTACTTC.